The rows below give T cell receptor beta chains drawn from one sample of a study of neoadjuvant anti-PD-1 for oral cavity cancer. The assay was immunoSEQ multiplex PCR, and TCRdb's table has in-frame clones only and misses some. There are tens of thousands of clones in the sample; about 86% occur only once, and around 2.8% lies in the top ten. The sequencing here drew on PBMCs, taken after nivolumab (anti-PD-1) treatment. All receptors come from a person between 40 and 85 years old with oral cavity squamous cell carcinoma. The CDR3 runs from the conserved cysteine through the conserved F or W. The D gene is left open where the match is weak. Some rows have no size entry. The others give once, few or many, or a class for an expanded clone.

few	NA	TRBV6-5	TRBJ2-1	TGTGCCAGCAACGGCGAGCACAATGAGCAGTTCTTC	CASNGEHNEQFF
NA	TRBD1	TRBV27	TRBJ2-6	TGTGCCAGCAGTTTAGTGGACAGGGGACGGGCTGGGGCCAACGTCCTGACTTTC	CASSLVDRGRAGANVLTF
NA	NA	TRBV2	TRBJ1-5	TGTGCCAGCAGTGCCGGGGTGGGGAATCAGCCCCAGCATTTT	CASSAGVGNQPQHF
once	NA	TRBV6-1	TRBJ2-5	TGTGCCAGCAGTGCACAGGGAACCGGGGCCCAGACCCAGTACTTC	CASSAQGTGAQTQYF
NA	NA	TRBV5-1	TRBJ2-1	TGCGCCAGCAGCCTCCGGGACATTAACAATGAGCAGTTCTTC	CASSLRDINNEQFF
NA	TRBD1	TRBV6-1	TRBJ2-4	TGTGCCAGCAGAGAAGGGGGCGACATTCAGTACTTC	CASREGGDIQYF
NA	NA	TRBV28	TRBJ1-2	TGTGCCAGCAGTTTAGGTTCAAACTATGGCTACACCTTC	CASSLGSNYGYTF
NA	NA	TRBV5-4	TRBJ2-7	TGTGCCAGCAACTTTGGCGGGACCGCCAACGAGCAGTACTTC	CASNFGGTANEQYF
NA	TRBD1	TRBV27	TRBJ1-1	TGTGCCAGCAGTTTATCGATCACAGGGGGCTCGAACACTGAAGCTTTCTTT	CASSLSITGGSNTEAFF
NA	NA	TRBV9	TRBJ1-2	TGTGCCAGCAGCGTAGACGGGGGGACGGGCTACACCTTC	CASSVDGGTGYTF
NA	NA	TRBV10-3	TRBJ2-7	TGTGCCATCAGTGACAGGGGTGGCGACGAGCAGTACTTC	CAISDRGGDEQYF
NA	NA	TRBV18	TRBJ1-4	TGTGCCAGCTCACAACGGGACGATGAAAAACTGTTTTTT	CASSQRDDEKLFF
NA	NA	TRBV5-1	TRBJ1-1	TGCGCCAGCAGCTTGGTAACTATGAACACTGAAGCTTTCTTT	CASSLVTMNTEAFF
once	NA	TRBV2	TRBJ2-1	TGTGCCTTCCCCGGGGGCCTCTACAATGAGCAGTTCTTC	CAFPGGLYNEQFF
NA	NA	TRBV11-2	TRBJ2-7	TGTGCCAGCAGCTGGGTAGGGACCTACGAGCAGTACTTC	CASSWVGTYEQYF
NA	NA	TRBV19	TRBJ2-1	TGTGCCAGTAGTATAGTTGGATTAGCGACGGGTGAGCAGTTCTTC	CASSIVGLATGEQFF
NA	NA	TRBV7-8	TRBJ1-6	TGTGCCAGCAGCCCACGGACGGATCTCTATAATTCACCCCTCCACTTT	CASSPRTDLYNSPLHF
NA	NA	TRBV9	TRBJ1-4	TGTGCCAGCAGCGCGAGGGACCGAGGTGAAAAACTGTTTTTT	CASSARDRGEKLFF
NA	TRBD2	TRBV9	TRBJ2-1	TGTGCCAGCAGCACCCCGACTAGCGGGGATAGAAATGAGCAGTTCTTC	CASSTPTSGDRNEQFF
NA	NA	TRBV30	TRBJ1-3	TGTGCCTGGGTCTCGGGCGCTGGAAACACCATATATTTT	CAWVSGAGNTIYF
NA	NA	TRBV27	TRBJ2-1	TGTGCCAGCAGCCGCCGGGGACTTAGCCGGGAGAATGAGCAGTTCTTC	CASSRRGLSRENEQFF
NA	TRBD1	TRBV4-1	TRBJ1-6	TGCGCCAGCAGCCCGGGACAGGGCAGAAATTCACCCCTCCACTTT	CASSPGQGRNSPLHF
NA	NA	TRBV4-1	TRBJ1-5	TGCGCCAGCAGCCGGGGCAGGGGTGGGAATCAGCCCCAGCATTTT	CASSRGRGGNQPQHF
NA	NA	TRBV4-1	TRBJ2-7	TGCGCCAGCAGCCAGTTTTCTGCCAGGGGTAGGGACGAGCAGTACTTC	CASSQFSARGRDEQYF
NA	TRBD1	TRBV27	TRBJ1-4	TGTGCCAGCAGTTTGAGCGGACAGGGTAGGAAACTGTTTTTT	CASSLSGQGRKLFF
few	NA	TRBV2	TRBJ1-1	TGTGCCAGCAGTGATAGGGCCTTCGGGAACACTGAAGCTTTCTTT	CASSDRAFGNTEAFF
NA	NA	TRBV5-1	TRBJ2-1	TGCGCCAGCAGCTATAGTGTCGGTGAGCAGTTCTTC	CASSYSVGEQFF
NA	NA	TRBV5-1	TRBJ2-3	TGCGCCAGCAGCTTGGTTTGGGGCAGGGCGAGGACAGATACGCAGTATTTT	CASSLVWGRARTDTQYF
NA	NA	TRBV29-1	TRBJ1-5	TGCAGCGTTGTGACAGGCAATCAGCCCCAGCATTTT	CSVVTGNQPQHF
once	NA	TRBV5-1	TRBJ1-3	TGCGCCAGCAGCTTGGGTGGGGCGAGGTATGGAAACACCATATATTTT	CASSLGGARYGNTIYF
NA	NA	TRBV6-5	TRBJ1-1	TGTGCCAGCAGTTCGTGGCGGGAAGCTTTCTTT	CASSSWREAFF
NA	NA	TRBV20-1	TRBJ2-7	TGCAGTGCTAGAAAGGGCCGCGAGCAGTACTTC	CSARKGREQYF
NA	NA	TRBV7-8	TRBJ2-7	TGTGCCAGCAGCTTAGCGGGAACGTACGAGCAGTACTTC	CASSLAGTYEQYF
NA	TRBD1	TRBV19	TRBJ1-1	TGTGCCAGTAGTTTACAGGGGGGGACTGAAGCTTTCTTT	CASSLQGGTEAFF
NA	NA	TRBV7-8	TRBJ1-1	TGTGCCAGCAGCCTTCACAGGGTTTGGACTGAAGCTTTCTTT	CASSLHRVWTEAFF
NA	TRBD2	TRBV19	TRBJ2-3	TGTGCCAGTAGTTCGAATAGCGGGAGCTCAGATACGCAGTATTTT	CASSSNSGSSDTQYF
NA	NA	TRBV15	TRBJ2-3	TGTGCCACCAGCAGGGGGCGAAACACAGATACGCAGTATTTT	CATSRGRNTDTQYF
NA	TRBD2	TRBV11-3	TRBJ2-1	TGTGCCAGCAGCCCAACCACGACTAGCGGGAGTTACAATGAGCAGTTCTTC	CASSPTTTSGSYNEQFF
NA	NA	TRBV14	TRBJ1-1	TGTGCCAGCAGCCTCGCCAGGAGGAACACTGAAGCTTTCTTT	CASSLARRNTEAFF
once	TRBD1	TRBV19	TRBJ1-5	TGTGCCAGTAGTGGACAGGGAGGCAATCAGCCCCAGCATTTT	CASSGQGGNQPQHF
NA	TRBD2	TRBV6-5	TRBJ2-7	TGTGCCAGCAGTTTCGATAGCGGGCCCTCCTACGAGCAGTACTTC	CASSFDSGPSYEQYF
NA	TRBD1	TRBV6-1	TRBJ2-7	TGTGCCAGCTTTAAGGGACAGGGCTACGAGCAGTACTTC	CASFKGQGYEQYF
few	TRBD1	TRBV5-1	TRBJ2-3	TGCGCCAGCAGCCAGGCGGGACAGGGAAGGGTAGATACGCAGTATTTT	CASSQAGQGRVDTQYF
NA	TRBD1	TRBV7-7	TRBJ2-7	TGTGCTAGCAGCTTGGGACAGGGGGCGGGGAACGAGCAGTACTTC	CASSLGQGAGNEQYF
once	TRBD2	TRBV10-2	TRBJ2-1	TGCGCCAGCAGTGAAACACTAGCGGGAGACTACAATGAGCAGTTCTTC	CASSETLAGDYNEQFF
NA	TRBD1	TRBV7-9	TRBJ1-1	TGTGCCAGCAGCTCTTACAGGGGGGGCACTGAAGCTTTCTTT	CASSSYRGGTEAFF
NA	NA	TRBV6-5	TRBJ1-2	TGTGCCAGCACCAGGGCCCCGGACGGGTATGGCTACACCTTC	CASTRAPDGYGYTF
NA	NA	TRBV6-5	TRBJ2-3	TGTGCCAGCAGGAGCGTTAGTAGCACAGATACGCAGTATTTT	CASRSVSSTDTQYF
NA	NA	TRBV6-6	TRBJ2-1	TGTGCCAGCAGTTACCCGCAGGGTGCCTACAATGAGCAGTTCTTC	CASSYPQGAYNEQFF
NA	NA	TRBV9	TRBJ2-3	TGTGCCAGCAGCGTAGATAATACGCAGTATTTT	CASSVDNTQYF
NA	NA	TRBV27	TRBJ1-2	TGTGCCAGCAGTTTAACAGAGGGCTATGGCTACACCTTC	CASSLTEGYGYTF
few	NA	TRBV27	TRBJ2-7	TGTGCCAGCAGTGAGGAGATCGGGTACGAGCAGTACTTC	CASSEEIGYEQYF
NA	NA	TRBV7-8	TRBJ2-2	TGTGCCAGCAGCTTCAGGCAGGGATATACCGGGGAGCTGTTTTTT	CASSFRQGYTGELFF
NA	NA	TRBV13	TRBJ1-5	TGTGCCAGCAGCTCCGGGGGTGGGGGTCTCAGCAATCAGCCCCAGCATTTT	CASSSGGGGLSNQPQHF
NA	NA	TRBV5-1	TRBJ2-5	TGCGCCAGCAGCTTGGCCGGGGTCAGTAAGCAGTACTTC	CASSLAGVSKQYF
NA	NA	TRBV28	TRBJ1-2	TGTGCCAGCAGGCTCCGCGGGGGCGGGGGCTACACCTTC	CASRLRGGGGYTF
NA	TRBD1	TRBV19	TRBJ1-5	TGTGCCAGTACCCTAGGAGCGGGACAGGGAACCTCCAATCAGCCCCAGCATTTT	CASTLGAGQGTSNQPQHF